This TCR beta chain was captured in a study of technical replicates of blood from a few donors. Clones were sequenced by immunoSEQ multiplex PCR, and TCRdb holds only the in-frame ones, with some missing. The sample lists approximately 81,000 clones, roughly 96% occurring once. The trim removed 7 bases at V and 5 bases at J, leaving 7 bases unmatched. The CDR3 is 13 amino acids. The V gene's germline CDR1 is SQVTM and CDR2 ANQGSEA. The clonotype comes from a human donor in good health. J is TRBJ1-2 and V is TRBV29-1, with 10 bases identical to TRBD1. Sample: T cells isolated from PBMCs. In DNA form, the CDR3 reads TGCAGCGCGAGGACAGGGGGAAAATATGGCTACACCTTC. Protein: CSARTGGKYGYTF.